The 23 T cell receptor beta chains given below trace back to one sample, sequenced in a study of technical replicates of blood from a handful of donors. Assay used: immunoSEQ multiplex PCR; TCRdb lists only in-frame clones, some missing. The repertoire includes approximately 73,000 clones, approximately 92% of them detected once, and 0.42% sits in the top ten. The sequenced sample was T cells isolated from PBMCs. Receptors originate from a human donor in good health.

The chain links TRBV27 to TRBJ2-7; weak D call: TRBD2 (6 bases). CDR3 length: 14 amino acids. The germline V and J ends were trimmed by 3 bases and 4 bases, with 13 bases remaining between them. Germline V lookup: CDR1 MNHEY, CDR2 SMNVEV (reference sequence). CDR3 residues: CASSFFAAGYEQYF. For the CDR3, the DNA is TGTGCCAGCAGTTTTTTTGCGGCGGGATACGAGCAGTACTTC.

V and J are TRBV19 and TRBJ1-5; 8 nucleotides agree with TRBD1. Per germline, CDR1 LNHDA and CDR2 SQIVND (reference sequence). V gave up 4 bases and J gave up 5 bases; unmatched junction bases: 4. The CDR3 totals 14 residues. The CDR3 region is CASSKDRVYQPQHF. The CDR3 DNA reads as TGTGCCAGTAGTAAGGACAGGGTATATCAGCCCCAGCATTTT.

V gene TRBV29-1 combines with J gene TRBJ1-2; D unclear. CDR3 length equals 13 residues. From germline, CDR1 is SQVTM and CDR2 ANQGSEA. Trimming stripped 3 bases from V and 8 bases from J, with 16 bases between. CDR3 nucleotides: TGCAGCGTTGATTTAAGACAAGGAGGAGGCTACACCTTC. Its translation: CSVDLRQGGGYTF.

The CDR3 DNA reads TGTGCCAGCAGCTTAGAGCAGGGTCACATTCAGTACTTC. It encodes CASSLEQGHIQYF. The chain carries TRBV7-2 and TRBJ2-4; TRBD1 might be the D (5 bases). The V and J ends lost 1 base and 8 bases respectively, with 9 bases between them. Germline V lookup: CDR1 SGHTA, CDR2 FQGNSA. CDR3 length: 13 amino acids.

About this clone itself: The sample carries other DNA sequences with the same CDR3. The chain has TRBV5-1 and TRBJ2-7; no clear D gene. The CDR3 runs 14 residues. The germline V gene has CDR1 SGHRS and CDR2 YFSETQ. The V end was cut by 0 bases, the J end by 2 bases, with 9 bases between. CDR3 DNA sequence: TGCGCCAGCAGCTTGGATCGAGGAACCTACGAGCAGTACTTC. The encoded protein is CASSLDRGTYEQYF.

For the CDR3, the DNA is TGCGCCAGCAGCCTCGTCGAGACTAGCGGATACAATGAGCAGTTCTTC. Translated: CASSLVETSGYNEQFF. The chain has TRBV4-1 and TRBJ2-1; 9 bases agree with TRBD2. Germline CDR1 MGHRA, CDR2 YSYEKL. The CDR3 totals 16 residues. Trimming removed 4 bases from V and 4 bases from J; junction bases left unmatched: 8.

This sequence joins TRBV14 and TRBJ2-7, with a tentative D call TRBD2 (6 bases). The CDR3 runs 14 residues. Trimming shortened V by 0 bases and J by 3 bases, and 9 bases separated the two germline ends. CDR1 SGHDN and CDR2 FVKESK come from the germline V gene. CDR3 nucleotide sequence: TGTGCCAGCAGCCAAGATAGGGAGGTCTACGAGCAGTACTTC. Translating it yields CASSQDREVYEQYF. Full variable domain (outside the CDR3, taken from reference TRBV14 and TRBJ2-7): EAGVTQFPSHSVIEKGQTVTLRCDPISGHDNLYWYRRVMGKEIKFLLHFVKESKQDESGMPNNRFLAERTGGTYSTLKVQPAELEDSGVYFCASSQDREVYEQYFGPGTRLTVT.

The gene calls are TRBV9 and TRBJ2-2, with TRBD2 identical over 10 bases. Germline lookup yields CDR1 SGDLS and CDR2 YYNGEE. Trimming cost V 0 bases and J 7 bases; bases outside gene matches: 6. The CDR3 runs 16 residues. Here the CDR3 DNA reads TGTGCCAGCAGCGTAGGAGGACTAGCGGTTGGCGGGGAGCTGTTTTTT. Translated: CASSVGGLAVGGELFF.

V and J are TRBV10-1 and TRBJ2-1; D ambiguous. The CDR3 runs 13 residues. The V gene's germline CDR1 is WNHNN and CDR2 SYGVQD (reference sequence). With 3 bases removed from V and 10 bases from J, the gap between germline ends came to 13 bases. The CDR3 coding sequence is TGCGCCAGCAGTGACTCCCCCTTGGGCGAGCAGTTCTTC. It encodes CASSDSPLGEQFF.

The V call is TRBV19, the J call TRBJ1-5; D might be TRBD1 (5 bases). V shed 5 bases and J shed 4 bases, with 12 bases lying between them. Germline V lookup: CDR1 LNHDA, CDR2 SQIVND (reference sequence). CDR3 length equals 14 residues. CDR3 bases: TGTGCCAGTAGTGATGGGACTTGGAATCAGCCCCAGCATTTT. Translation: CASSDGTWNQPQHF.

The chain couples TRBV19 to TRBJ1-2, with 8 nucleotides matching TRBD1. The V segment lost 7 bases and the J segment 0 bases; nucleotides outside the gene matches: 4. The CDR3 runs 14 residues. Germline V gives CDR1 LNHDA, CDR2 SQIVND (reference sequence). CDR3 amino acids: CASTLDRANYGYTF. In DNA form, the CDR3 reads TGTGCCAGTACCCTGGACAGGGCTAACTATGGCTACACCTTC.

The table lists this clone with a count of one. The chain uses TRBV29-1 and TRBJ2-5, with 9 bases that match TRBD1. J was trimmed by 5 bases and V by 7 bases; bases with no gene match: 8. The CDR3 has 13 amino acids. Germline V gives CDR1 SQVTM, CDR2 ANQGSEA. CDR3 DNA sequence: TGCAGCGCTGGACAGGGGTATGGGGAGACCCAGTACTTC. Translating gives CSAGQGYGETQYF.

The CDR3 sequence is CASRSSGSTDTQYF. DNA for the CDR3: TGTGCCAGTAGGTCTAGCGGGAGCACAGATACGCAGTATTTT. The chain couples TRBV19 to TRBJ2-3; 8 bases are shared with TRBD2. In germline, CDR1 is LNHDA, CDR2 SQIVND (reference sequence). V shed 6 bases and J 0 bases; nucleotides not matched to a gene: 2. CDR3 length: 14 residues.

The chain links TRBV28 to TRBJ1-2, with TRBD1 matching 9 bases. V was clipped by 2 bases and J by 5 bases; unmatched bases: 12. The CDR3 is made up of 17 amino acids. Germline CDR1 reads MDHEN; CDR2 reads SYDVKM. CDR3 loop: CASSLGQGPIRGYGYTF. The CDR3 nucleotides read TGTGCCAGCAGTTTAGGACAGGGGCCCATTCGCGGTTATGGCTACACCTTC.

The chain has TRBV11-3 and TRBJ2-7; D is undetermined. The CDR3 is 13 amino acids. The V end was cut by 1 base, the J end by 9 bases, with 13 bases between. Germline V gene sequence: CDR1 SGHNT, CDR2 YENEEA. The CDR3 DNA reads as TGTGCCAGCAGCTTAGCAGCAGATGGCGGGCAGTACTTC. It specifies CASSLAADGGQYF.

This rearrangement joins TRBV2 to TRBJ1-5; tentative D call: TRBD1 (5 bases). This CDR3 has 13 residues. Germline V lookup: CDR1 SNHLY, CDR2 FYNNEI. V shed 7 bases and J shed 6 bases, with 13 bases lying between them. This CDR3 reads CASIRQGTQPQHF. The CDR3 region has the DNA TGTGCCAGCATAAGGCAGGGCACTCAGCCCCAGCATTTT.

V usage is TRBV4-3 and J usage is TRBJ2-3, with unresolved D. V lost 0 bases, J lost 0 bases, and 10 bases lay in between. Germline CDR1 and CDR2: LGHNA and YSLEER. The length of the CDR3 is 16 residues. CDR3 in amino acids: CASSQDLDSSTDTQYF. The CDR3 nucleotides are TGCGCCAGCAGCCAAGATTTAGATTCTAGCACAGATACGCAGTATTTT.

This sequence joins TRBV5-6 and TRBJ2-5; perhaps TRBD2 as D (6 bases). Looked up from germline, CDR1 is SGHDT and CDR2 is YYEEEE. V lost 5 bases, J lost 2 bases, and 16 bases lay in between. This CDR3 has 15 residues. The CDR3 is CASSSRGRLQETQYF. The CDR3, as DNA: TGTGCCAGCAGTTCGCGGGGCAGACTACAAGAGACCCAGTACTTC.

Note on this clone: The junction departs from the called germline gene at one end, perhaps through a read error. The chain employs TRBV28 and TRBJ2-7; 9 bases match TRBD2. The length of the CDR3 is 15 residues. Germline assignment: CDR1 MDHEN and CDR2 SYDVKM. CDR3 sequence reads: CASSPPTTSGFLGNF. CDR3 nucleotides: TGTGCCAGCAGCCCTCCTACCACTAGCGGGTTTTTGGGGAACTTC. The variable domain in full, with the rest retrieved from reference TRBV28 and TRBJ2-7, is DVKVTQSSRYLVKRTGEKVFLECVQDMDHENMFWYRQDPGLGLRLIYFSYDVKMKEKGDIPEGYSVSREKKERFSLILESASTNQTSMYLCASSPPTTSGFLGNFGPGTRLTVT.

This chain links TRBV19 with TRBJ2-7, with TRBD2 identical over 7 bases. Germline V gene sequence: CDR1 LNHDA, CDR2 SQIVND (reference sequence). The CDR3 loop spans 15 amino acids. After removal of 2 bases from V and 2 bases from J, the junction contained 6 bases not matched to a gene. CDR3: CASSISGAAPYEQYF. The CDR3 nucleotides read TGTGCCAGTAGTATAAGCGGGGCAGCGCCCTACGAGCAGTACTTC.

The chain uses TRBV6-4 and TRBJ1-2; the D is unclear. Germline-derived CDR1 and CDR2 are MRHNA and SNTAGT. With 8 bases removed from V and 7 bases from J, the gap between germline ends came to 20 bases. The CDR3 length is 14 residues. CDR3 in amino acids: CASSWNGAGLGYTF. DNA for the CDR3: TGTGCCAGCTCCTGGAACGGAGCGGGCCTTGGCTACACCTTC.

This chain uses TRBV7-8 with TRBJ1-5, with TRBD1 matching over 8 bases. The CDR3 sequence is 12 residues long. Germline assignment: CDR1 SGHVS and CDR2 FQNEAQ. V shed 5 bases and J 7 bases; nucleotides not matched to a gene: 1. The CDR3 region is CASSPGGQPQHF. CDR3 nucleotides: TGTGCCAGCAGCCCAGGGGGCCAGCCCCAGCATTTT.

This clone appeared once. V is TRBV7-9 and J is TRBJ2-2; D not certain. The V and J ends lost 2 bases and 4 bases respectively, with 11 bases between them. The CDR3 has 15 amino acids. The germline CDR1 and CDR2 sequences are SEHNR and FQNEAQ (reference sequence). In DNA, the CDR3 is TGTGCCAGCAGCTTACATGGCCCTTCCACCGGGGAGCTGTTTTTT. This codes for CASSLHGPSTGELFF.